Below, one T cell receptor (beta chain) is given with its context. What it binds is unknown. PCR was performed using 60 Vbeta and 13 Jbeta primers. Data came from immunoSEQ multiplex PCR; TCRdb stores just in-frame clones and leaves some out. The repertoire holds about 140,000 clones, with approximately 62% as singletons. These data belong to a study of cytomegalovirus exposure and HLA in healthy donors. Regarding the study as a whole: Only CMV serostatus was available as immune exposure information. Across donors, sequencing depth was assumed by presence/absence analyses to be roughly uniform.

The V and J ends lost 1 base and 5 bases, in that order; junction bases with no gene match: 12. This CDR3 region has 17 residues. Germline values: CDR1 SGHDN, CDR2 FVKESK. The origin of this receptor is a human donor in good health. The chain combines TRBV14 with TRBJ2-5; 8 nucleotides align to TRBD1. Sequenced input: PBMCs. The DNA for the CDR3 is TGTGCCAGCAGCCAAGGGACAGGGTTTGAGGTATCCGAGACCCAGTACTTC. Its protein is CASSQGTGFEVSETQYF.